This T cell receptor beta chain appears in the sequencing data of a study of vaccination and CD4 T cells after COVID-19. Study summary: Those taking part got two shots of either the BNT162b2 or the mRNA-1273 vaccine.

Germline loops: CDR1 MRHNA, CDR2 SNTAGT. The CDR3 has 14 residues. V was clipped by 0 bases and J by 4 bases, with 6 bases between them. Oncomine TCR Beta short-read sequencing was applied to DNA from cultured CD4+ T cells. From CD4+ T cells that had been cultured, genomic DNA was extracted. TCRdb used MiXCR to reprocess the PCR reads, holding one entry per CDR3 protein. The top ten hold about an eighth of the sample, which has about 11,000 distinct CDR3 sequences, roughly 50% seen once. To note about this clonotype: Its antigen is undetermined.

This sample's treatment: approximately nine-day PBMC culture with coronavirus spike peptide pools or control peptides (ViraFEST assay). TCRs were sequenced by ViraFEST after antigen-specific T cells had been expanded with peptide pools. Whole-study findings and limits: Analysis of convalescent patients found that 304 of 307 vaccine-specific clones were spike mono-reactive.

This sequence originates from a human donor who had recovered from COVID-19. The V gene is TRBV6-4, the J gene TRBJ2-2; the D is unclear. Source material: CD4+ T cells from blood, cultured in vitro. The chain's CDR3 is CASSDSSSTGELFF. CDR3 nucleotide sequence: TGTGCCAGCAGTGACTCGAGTAGCACCGGGGAGCTGTTTTTT.